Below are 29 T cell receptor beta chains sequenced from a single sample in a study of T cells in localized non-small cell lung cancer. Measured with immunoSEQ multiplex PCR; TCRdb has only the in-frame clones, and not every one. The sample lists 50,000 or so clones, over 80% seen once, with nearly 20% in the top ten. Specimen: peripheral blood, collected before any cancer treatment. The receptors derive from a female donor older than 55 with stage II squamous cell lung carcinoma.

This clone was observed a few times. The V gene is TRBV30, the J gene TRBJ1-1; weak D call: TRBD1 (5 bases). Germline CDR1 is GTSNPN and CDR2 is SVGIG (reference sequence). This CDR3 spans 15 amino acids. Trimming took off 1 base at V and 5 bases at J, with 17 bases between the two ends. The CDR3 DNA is TGTGCCTGGAGTGCGGGGCTTCAATGGAAAACTGAAGCTTTCTTT. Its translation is CAWSAGLQWKTEAFF.

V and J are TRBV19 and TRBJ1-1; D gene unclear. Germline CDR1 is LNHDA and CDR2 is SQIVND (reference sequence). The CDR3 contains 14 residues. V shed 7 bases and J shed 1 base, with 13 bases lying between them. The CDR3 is CASTGESGNTEAFF. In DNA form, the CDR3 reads TGTGCCAGTACGGGAGAATCAGGGAACACTGAAGCTTTCTTT.

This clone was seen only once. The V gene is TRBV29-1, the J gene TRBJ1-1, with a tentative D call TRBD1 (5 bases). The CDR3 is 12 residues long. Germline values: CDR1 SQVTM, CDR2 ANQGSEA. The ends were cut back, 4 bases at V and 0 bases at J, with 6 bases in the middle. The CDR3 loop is CSVGQLNTEAFF. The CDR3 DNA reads TGCAGCGTTGGACAGTTGAACACTGAAGCTTTCTTT.

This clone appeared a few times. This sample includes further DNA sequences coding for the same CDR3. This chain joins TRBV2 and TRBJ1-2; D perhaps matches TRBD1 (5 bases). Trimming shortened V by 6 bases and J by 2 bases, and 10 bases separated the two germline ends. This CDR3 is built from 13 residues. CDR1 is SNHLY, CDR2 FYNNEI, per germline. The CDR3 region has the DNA TGTGCCAGCAGCCCGGACATAAACTATGGCTACACCTTC. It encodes CASSPDINYGYTF.

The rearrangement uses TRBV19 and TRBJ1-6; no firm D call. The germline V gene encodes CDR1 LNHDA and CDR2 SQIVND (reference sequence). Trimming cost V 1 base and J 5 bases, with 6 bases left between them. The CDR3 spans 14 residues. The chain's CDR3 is CASSIGANNSPLHF. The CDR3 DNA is TGTGCCAGTAGTATAGGAGCCAATAATTCACCCCTCCACTTT.

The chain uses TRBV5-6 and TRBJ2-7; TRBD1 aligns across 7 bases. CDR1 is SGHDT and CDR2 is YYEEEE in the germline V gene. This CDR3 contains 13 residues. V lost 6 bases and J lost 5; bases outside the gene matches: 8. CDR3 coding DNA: TGTGCCAGCATACGACAGGGATACCACGAGCAGTACTTC. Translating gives CASIRQGYHEQYF.

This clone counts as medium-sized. The CDR3 region is CASSMGGWDQPQHF. The CDR3 DNA is TGTGCCAGTAGTATGGGAGGGTGGGATCAGCCCCAGCATTTT. This chain links TRBV19 with TRBJ1-5; D is undetermined. The CDR3 spans 14 residues. V was shortened by 3 bases and J by 5 bases, with 11 bases between the two germline ends. Germline-derived CDR1 and CDR2 are LNHDA and SQIVND (reference sequence).

The CDR3 DNA is TGTGCCAGCTCACCAACTGACAATGAGCAGTTCTTC. Protein: CASSPTDNEQFF. The rearrangement joins TRBV18 to TRBJ2-1, with D unresolved. Germline CDR1 reads KGHSH; CDR2 reads LQKENI. The CDR3 sequence is 12 residues long. Trimming removed 2 bases at V and 5 bases at J, with 4 bases between.

The CDR3 protein is CASSERGGSATNEKLFF. CDR3 nucleotide sequence: TGTGCCAGCAGTGAACGGGGAGGGAGTGCAACTAATGAAAAACTGTTTTTT. This chain uses TRBV2 with TRBJ1-4; D is uncertain. The germline V and J ends were trimmed by 2 bases and 0 bases, with 13 bases remaining between them. This CDR3 contains 17 residues. Germline CDR1 and CDR2: SNHLY and FYNNEI.

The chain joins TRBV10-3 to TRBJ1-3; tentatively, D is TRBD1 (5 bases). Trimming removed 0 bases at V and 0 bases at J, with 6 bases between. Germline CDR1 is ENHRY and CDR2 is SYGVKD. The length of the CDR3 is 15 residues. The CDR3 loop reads CAISESGRSGNTIYF. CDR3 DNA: TGTGCCATCAGTGAGTCGGGGCGCTCTGGAAACACCATATATTTT.

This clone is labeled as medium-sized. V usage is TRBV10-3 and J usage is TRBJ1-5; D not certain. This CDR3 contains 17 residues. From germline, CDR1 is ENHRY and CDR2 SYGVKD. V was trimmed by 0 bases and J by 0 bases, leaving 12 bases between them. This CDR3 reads CAISESRRYPSNQPQHF. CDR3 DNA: TGTGCCATCAGTGAGTCGAGGCGGTACCCTAGCAATCAGCCCCAGCATTTT.

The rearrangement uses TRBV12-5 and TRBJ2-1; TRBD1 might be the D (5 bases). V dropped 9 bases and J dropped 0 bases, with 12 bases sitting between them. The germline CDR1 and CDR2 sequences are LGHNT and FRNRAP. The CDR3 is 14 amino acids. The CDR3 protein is CARIDRPSYNEQFF. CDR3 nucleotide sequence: TGTGCTAGGATAGACAGACCCTCCTACAATGAGCAGTTCTTC.

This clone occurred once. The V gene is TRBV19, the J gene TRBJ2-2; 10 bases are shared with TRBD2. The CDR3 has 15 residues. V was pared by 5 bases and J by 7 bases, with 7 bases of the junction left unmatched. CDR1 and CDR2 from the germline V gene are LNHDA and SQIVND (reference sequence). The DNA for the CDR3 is TGTGCCAGTAGTGCAGGACTAGCGGCGGGCGGGGAGCTGTTTTTT. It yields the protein CASSAGLAAGGELFF.

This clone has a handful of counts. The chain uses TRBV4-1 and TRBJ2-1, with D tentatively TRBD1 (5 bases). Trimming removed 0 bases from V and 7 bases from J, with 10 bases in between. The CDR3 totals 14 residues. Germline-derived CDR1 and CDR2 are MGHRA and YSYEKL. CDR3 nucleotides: TGCGCCAGCAGCCAAGAACCAGGGCGGAATGAGCAGTTCTTC. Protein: CASSQEPGRNEQFF.

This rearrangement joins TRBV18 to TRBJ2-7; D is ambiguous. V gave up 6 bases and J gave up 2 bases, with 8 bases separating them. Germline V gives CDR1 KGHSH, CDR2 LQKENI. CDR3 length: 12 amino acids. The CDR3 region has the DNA TGTGCCAGCTCCCCTTTAGCCTACGAGCAGTACTTC. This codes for CASSPLAYEQYF.

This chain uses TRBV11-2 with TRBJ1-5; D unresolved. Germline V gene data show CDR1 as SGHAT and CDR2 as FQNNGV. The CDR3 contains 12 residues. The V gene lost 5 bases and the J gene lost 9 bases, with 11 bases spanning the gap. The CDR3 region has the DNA TGTGCCAGCAGCCCCAATGCCCCGCCCCAGCATTTT. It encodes CASSPNAPPQHF.

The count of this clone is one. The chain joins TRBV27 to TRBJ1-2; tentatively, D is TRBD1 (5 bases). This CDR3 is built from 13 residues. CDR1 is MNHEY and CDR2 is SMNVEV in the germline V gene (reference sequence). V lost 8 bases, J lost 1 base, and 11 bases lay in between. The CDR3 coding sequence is TGTGCCAGCTTGGGGGGAGGTAACTATGGCTACACCTTC. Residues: CASLGGGNYGYTF.

The DNA of the CDR3 is TGCAGCGTCCCGGGGGACACGGGCAGCGAGCAGTACTTC. It specifies CSVPGDTGSEQYF. This chain uses TRBV29-1 with TRBJ2-7; D tentatively fits TRBD1 or TRBD2 (6 bases each). V was shortened by 6 bases and J by 6 bases, with 18 bases between the two germline ends. The CDR3 length is 13 residues. CDR1 SQVTM and CDR2 ANQGSEA come from the germline V gene.

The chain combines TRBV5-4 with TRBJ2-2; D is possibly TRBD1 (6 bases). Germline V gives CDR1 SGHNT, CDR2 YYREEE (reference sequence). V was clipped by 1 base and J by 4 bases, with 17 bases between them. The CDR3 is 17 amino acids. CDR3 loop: CASSLRSWTVSTGELFF. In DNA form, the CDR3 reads TGTGCCAGCAGCTTGCGGTCGTGGACAGTGAGCACCGGGGAGCTGTTTTTT.

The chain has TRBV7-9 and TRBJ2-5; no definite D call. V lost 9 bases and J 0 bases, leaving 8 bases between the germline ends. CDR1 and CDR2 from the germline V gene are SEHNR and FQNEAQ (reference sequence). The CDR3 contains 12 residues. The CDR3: CASRPYQETQYF. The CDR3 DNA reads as TGTGCCAGTAGGCCGTACCAAGAGACCCAGTACTTC.

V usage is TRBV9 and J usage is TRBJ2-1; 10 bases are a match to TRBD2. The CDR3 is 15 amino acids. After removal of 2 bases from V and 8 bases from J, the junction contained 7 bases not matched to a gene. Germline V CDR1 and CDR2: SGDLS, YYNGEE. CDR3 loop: CASSVSGGLSHEQFF. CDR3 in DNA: TGTGCCAGCAGCGTTAGCGGGGGGCTTTCCCATGAGCAGTTCTTC.

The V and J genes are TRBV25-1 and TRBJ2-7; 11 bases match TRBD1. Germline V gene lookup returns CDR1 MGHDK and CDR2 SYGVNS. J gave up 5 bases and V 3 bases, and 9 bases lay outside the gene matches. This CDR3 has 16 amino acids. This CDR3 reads CASSDRGRTGGNEQYF. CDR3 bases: TGTGCCAGCAGTGACCGAGGCCGGACAGGGGGCAACGAGCAGTACTTC.

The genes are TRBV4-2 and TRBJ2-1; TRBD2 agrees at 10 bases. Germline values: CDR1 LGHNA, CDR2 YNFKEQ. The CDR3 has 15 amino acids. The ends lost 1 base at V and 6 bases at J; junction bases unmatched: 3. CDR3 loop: CASSQGTSGPNEQFF. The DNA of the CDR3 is TGTGCCAGCAGCCAAGGGACTAGCGGCCCCAATGAGCAGTTCTTC.

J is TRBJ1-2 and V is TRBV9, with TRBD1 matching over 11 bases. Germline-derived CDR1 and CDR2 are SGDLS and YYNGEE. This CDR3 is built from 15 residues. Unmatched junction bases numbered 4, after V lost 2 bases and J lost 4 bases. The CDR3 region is CASSVRDRGGYGYTF. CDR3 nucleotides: TGTGCCAGCAGCGTGAGGGACAGGGGGGGCTATGGCTACACCTTC.

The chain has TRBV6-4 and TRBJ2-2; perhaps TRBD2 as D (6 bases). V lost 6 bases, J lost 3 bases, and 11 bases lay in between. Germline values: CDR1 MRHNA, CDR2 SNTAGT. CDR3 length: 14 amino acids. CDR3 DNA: TGTGCCAGCAGGGGGGACTCATACACCGGGGAGCTGTTTTTT. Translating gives CASRGDSYTGELFF.

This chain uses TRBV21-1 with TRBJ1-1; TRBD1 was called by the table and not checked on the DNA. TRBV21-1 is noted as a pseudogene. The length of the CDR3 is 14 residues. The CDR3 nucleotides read TGTGCCAGCAGCCTAGAGGGACACTCTTCTGAAGCTTTCTTT. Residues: CASSLEGHSSEAFF.

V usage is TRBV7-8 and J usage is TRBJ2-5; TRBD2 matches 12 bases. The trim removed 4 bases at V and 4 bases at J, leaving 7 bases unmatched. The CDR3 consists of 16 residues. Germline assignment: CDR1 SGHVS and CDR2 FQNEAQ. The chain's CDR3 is CASSSSGGAIGETQYF. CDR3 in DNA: TGTGCCAGCAGCTCTAGCGGGGGGGCGATTGGAGAGACCCAGTACTTC. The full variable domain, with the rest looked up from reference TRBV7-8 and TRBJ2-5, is GAGVSQSPRYKVAKRGQDVALRCDPISGHVSLFWYQQALGQGPEFLTYFQNEAQLDKSGLPSDRFFAERPEGSVSTLKIQRTQQEDSAVYLCASSSSGGAIGETQYFGPGTRLLVL.

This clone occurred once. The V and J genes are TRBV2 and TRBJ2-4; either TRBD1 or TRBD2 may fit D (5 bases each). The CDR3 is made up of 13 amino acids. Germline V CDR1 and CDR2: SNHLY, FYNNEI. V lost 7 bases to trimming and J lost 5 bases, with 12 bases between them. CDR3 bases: TGTGCCAGCAATTTGGGGGTAGAAAACATTCAGTACTTC. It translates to CASNLGVENIQYF.

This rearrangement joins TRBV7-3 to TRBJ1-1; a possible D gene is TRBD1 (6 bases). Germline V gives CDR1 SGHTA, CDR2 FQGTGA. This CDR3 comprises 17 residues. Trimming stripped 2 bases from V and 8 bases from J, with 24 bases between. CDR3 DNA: TGTGCCAGCAGCTTACGCGGGGGCTCATACAACGGGGAGGAAGCTTTCTTT. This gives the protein CASSLRGGSYNGEEAFF.